The TCR beta chain described here comes from a study of blood T cell repertoires in COVID-19. Whole-study context: COVID-19 samples from acute and convalescent phases originated in the United States, Italy and Spain.

In the authors' workflow: Estimated nucleated cell counts came from reference gene primer amplification. Clones were read by immunoSEQ multiplex PCR, and TCRdb kept only the in-frame ones, dropping some. The DNA was the basis for D and trimming; V, J and clone size are from that table. The table shows a few hundred thousand clones, with roughly 77% occurring only once. This clone has only a few counts. Germline-derived CDR1 and CDR2 are GTSNPN and SVGIG (reference sequence). The V gene lost 4 bases and the J gene lost 6 bases, with 15 bases spanning the gap. The CDR3 consists of 13 residues. The TCR sequence derives from an elderly woman with acute or convalescent COVID-19. The J gene is TRBJ1-2, the V gene TRBV30; D unclear. Sequenced input: peripheral blood. The CDR3 region is CAWNRMREDGYTF. The CDR3 DNA sequence: TGTGCCTGGAATAGAATGAGGGAGGATGGCTACACCTTC.